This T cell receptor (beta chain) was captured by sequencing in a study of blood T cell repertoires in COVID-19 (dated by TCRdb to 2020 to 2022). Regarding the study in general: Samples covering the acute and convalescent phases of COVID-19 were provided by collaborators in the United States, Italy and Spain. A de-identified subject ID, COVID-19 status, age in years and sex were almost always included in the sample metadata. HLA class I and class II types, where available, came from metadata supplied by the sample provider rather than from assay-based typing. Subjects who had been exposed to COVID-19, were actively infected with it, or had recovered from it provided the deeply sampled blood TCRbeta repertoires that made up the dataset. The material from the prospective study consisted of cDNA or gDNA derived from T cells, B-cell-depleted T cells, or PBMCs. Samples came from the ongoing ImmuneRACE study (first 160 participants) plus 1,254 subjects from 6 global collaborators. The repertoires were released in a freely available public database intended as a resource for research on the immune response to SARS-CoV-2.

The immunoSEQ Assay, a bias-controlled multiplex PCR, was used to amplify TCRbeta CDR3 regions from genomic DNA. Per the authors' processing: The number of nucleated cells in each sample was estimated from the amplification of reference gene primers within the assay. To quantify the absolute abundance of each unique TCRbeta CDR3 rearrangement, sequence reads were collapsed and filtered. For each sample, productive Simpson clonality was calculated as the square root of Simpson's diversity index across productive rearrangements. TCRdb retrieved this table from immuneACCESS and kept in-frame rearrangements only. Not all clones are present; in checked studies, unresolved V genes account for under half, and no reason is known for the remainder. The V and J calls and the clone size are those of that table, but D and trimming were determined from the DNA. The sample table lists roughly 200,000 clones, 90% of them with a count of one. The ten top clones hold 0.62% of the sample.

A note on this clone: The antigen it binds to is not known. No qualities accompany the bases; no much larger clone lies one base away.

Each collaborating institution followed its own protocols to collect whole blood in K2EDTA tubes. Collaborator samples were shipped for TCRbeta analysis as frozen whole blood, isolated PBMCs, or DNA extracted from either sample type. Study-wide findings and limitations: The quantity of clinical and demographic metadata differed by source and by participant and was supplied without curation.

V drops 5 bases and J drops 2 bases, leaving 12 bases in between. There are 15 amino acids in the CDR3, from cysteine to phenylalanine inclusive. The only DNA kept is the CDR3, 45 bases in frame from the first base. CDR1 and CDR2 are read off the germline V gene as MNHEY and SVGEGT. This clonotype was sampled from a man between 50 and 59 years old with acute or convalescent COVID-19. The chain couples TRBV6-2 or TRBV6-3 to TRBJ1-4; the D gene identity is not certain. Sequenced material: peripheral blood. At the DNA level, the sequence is TGTGCCAGCAGTGACGGAGCACACACTAATGAAAAACTGTTTTTT. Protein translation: CASSDGAHTNEKLFF.